A selection of T cell receptor beta chains follows, all from one sample in a study of T cell responses to AZD1222 COVID-19 vaccine. Sequencing was performed with immunoSEQ multiplex PCR; in TCRdb, only in-frame clones are kept and a portion is missing. The sample has approximately 140,000 clones; roughly nine tenths are singletons. The sequences come from peripheral blood, collected 28 days after the second AZD1222 dose. Receptors were obtained from an adult who received the AZD1222 COVID-19 vaccine. The CDR3 runs from the conserved cysteine through the conserved F or W.

CDR3aa	j_gene	v_gene
CASTSGMGDTEAFF	TRBJ1-1	TRBV5-4
CASSLGRRNTEAFF	TRBJ1-1	TRBV5-6
CASSRGTGELFF	TRBJ2-2	TRBV12-3/TRBV12-4
CASSRRGDTIYF	TRBJ1-3	TRBV2
CASSWSRSNQPQHF	TRBJ1-5	TRBV5-6
CASSQTVQAGTEAFF	TRBJ1-1	TRBV18
CASSYSTGPYGYTF	TRBJ1-2	TRBV6-6
CATSTRMSYEQYF	TRBJ2-7	TRBV15
CGSKGLNQPQHF	TRBJ1-5	TRBV6-5
CASSIAASGGDGGYTF	TRBJ1-2	TRBV19
CASTSGMTYEQYF	TRBJ2-7	TRBV6-1
CASSLTAGDPYEQYF	TRBJ2-7	TRBV5-5
CASSLVGQGDQPQHF	TRBJ1-5	TRBV7-2
CAWVAPGPEQYF	TRBJ2-7	TRBV30
CASRLKGHLGETQYF	TRBJ2-5	TRBV6-5
CASSQGGVDGYTF	TRBJ1-2	TRBV4-3
CASTYGGLGGEAFF	TRBJ1-1	TRBV19
CASSQDNPGELFF	TRBJ2-2	TRBV4-3
CASRYGLGSGNTIYF	TRBJ1-3	TRBV5-1
CASSIDTGAEQFF	TRBJ2-1	TRBV19
CSVEGTGRGLEQYF	TRBJ2-7	TRBV29-1
CASSPNGGTGGTGELFF	TRBJ2-2	TRBV7-7
CASSLAGRNNEQFF	TRBJ2-1	TRBV7-2
CASSFGQGESGNEKLFF	TRBJ1-4	TRBV7-8
CSASRKLNTEAFF	TRBJ1-1	TRBV20-1
CASRGGQGASGYTF	TRBJ1-2	TRBV2
CASSQGLREAYEQYF	TRBJ2-7	TRBV4-1
CASRPTPDEQFF	TRBJ2-1	TRBV6-5
CASSEWGQGVDTQYF	TRBJ2-3	TRBV2
CASSIARGGYTEAFF	TRBJ1-1	TRBV27
CASSLALTSGRTYNEQFF	TRBJ2-1	TRBV5-4
CAWAQEGKPYNEQFF	TRBJ2-1	TRBV30
CAWTLTGANTEAFF	TRBJ1-1	TRBV30
CASSFGGSYEQYF	TRBJ2-7	TRBV12-3/TRBV12-4
CASSQALTDFSNQPQHF	TRBJ1-5	TRBV4-1
CSVVGEARGVSEAFF	TRBJ1-1	TRBV29-1
CASSLSRGGRGEQFF	TRBJ2-1	TRBV5-5
CASSLETGRPSYTDTQYF	TRBJ2-3	TRBV5-6
CASSGGPMNTEAFF	TRBJ1-1	TRBV6-5
CASSPRWGLNTEAFF	TRBJ1-1	TRBV11-2
CASSPRQETQYF	TRBJ2-5	TRBV18
CASSHHLTGVNTEAFF	TRBJ1-1	TRBV6-2/TRBV6-3
CASSVQRDTQYF	TRBJ2-3	TRBV9
CASRTSAYTGELFF	TRBJ2-2	TRBV2
CAISKTSWSSYNEQFF	TRBJ2-1	TRBV10-3
CASSDFAPRAFF	TRBJ1-1	TRBV6-1
CASSRPGYGYTF	TRBJ1-2	TRBV6-5
CASSKEAGIGEKLFF	TRBJ1-4	TRBV21-1
CASSPPDTGELFF	TRBJ2-2	TRBV5-4
CASSLTPTVNTEAFF	TRBJ1-1	TRBV27
CASSLYSRKPQFF	TRBJ2-1	TRBV7-2
CASSLGAIYVAFF	TRBJ1-1	TRBV5-6
CASSLDEHEQFF	TRBJ2-1	TRBV7-2
CATTPGSGNTIYF	TRBJ1-3	TRBV15